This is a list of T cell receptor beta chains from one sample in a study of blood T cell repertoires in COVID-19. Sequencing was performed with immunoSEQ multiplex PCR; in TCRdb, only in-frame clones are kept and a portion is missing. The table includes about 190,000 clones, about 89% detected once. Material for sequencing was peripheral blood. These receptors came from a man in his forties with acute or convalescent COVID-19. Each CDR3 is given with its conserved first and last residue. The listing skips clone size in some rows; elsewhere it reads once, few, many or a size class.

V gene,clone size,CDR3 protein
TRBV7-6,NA,CASSRYSSGGAFDSGELFF
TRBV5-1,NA,CASSWGTGRAEAFF
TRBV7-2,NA,CASSSAGQSYQPQHF
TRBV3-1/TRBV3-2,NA,CASSQGGQGAHSNYGYTF
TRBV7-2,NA,CASSAPRQTDTQYF
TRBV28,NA,CASTTPGTGVYEQYF
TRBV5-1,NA,CASSLDPGQGYNEQFF
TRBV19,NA,CASSMIHPGGVGELFF
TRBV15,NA,CATSRDGADQPQHF
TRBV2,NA,CASLTGFEQFF
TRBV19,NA,CASSIGVEAYYEQYF
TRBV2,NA,CASNNWGTGTYEQYF
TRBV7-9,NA,CASSPSTRRETEKLFF
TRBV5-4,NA,CASSLTSGGNGETQYF
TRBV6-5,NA,CASRQVMNTEAFF
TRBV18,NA,CASSPSVQGETQYF
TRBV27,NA,CASSLWTSAGIHEQFF
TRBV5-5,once,CASSFRQPNTGELFF
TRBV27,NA,CASSLGRDETQYF
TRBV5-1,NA,CASSLSQIANTEAFF
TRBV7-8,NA,CASSSGAGNTIYF
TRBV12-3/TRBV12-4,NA,CASSLFGEVSYTF
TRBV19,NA,CASIKTGPTEAFF
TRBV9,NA,CASSPSGGAPETQYF
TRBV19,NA,CASSIGQGLGPNTEAFF
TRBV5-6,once,CASSHYSNTEAFF
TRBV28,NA,CASSLMTLRQPYEQYF
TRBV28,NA,CASSSHTTGGQPQHF
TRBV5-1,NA,CASSLAGTGGEGYTF
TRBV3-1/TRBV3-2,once,CASSLGGLTGELFF
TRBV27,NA,CASSLLGGGSPLHF
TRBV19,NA,CASSRTPMNTEAFF